A selection of T cell receptor beta chains follows, all from one sample in a study of blood T cell repertoires in COVID-19. Assay used: immunoSEQ multiplex PCR; TCRdb lists only in-frame clones, some missing. Of some 460,000 clones in the sample, around 90% were seen once. The specimen was PBMCs or T cells enriched from blood (not recorded which). Receptor source: a woman under 30 with acute COVID-19. The CDR3 runs from the conserved cysteine through the conserved F or W. A D gene is named only where the DNA matches it firmly. Size tells how often a clone was seen (once, few, many) or the class of an expanded clone, and some rows leave it out.

.	TRBV7-2	.	TRBJ2-3	CASSVRDFYTDTQYF	TGTGCCAGCAGCGTCCGGGACTTTTACACAGATACGCAGTATTTT
.	TRBV5-1	TRBD1	TRBJ1-1	CASQPTGSWNTEAFF	TGCGCCAGCCAACCGACAGGGTCCTGGAACACTGAAGCTTTCTTT
few	TRBV7-9	.	TRBJ1-2	CASSPDGYTF	TGTGCCAGCAGCCCCGATGGCTACACCTTC
once	TRBV15	.	TRBJ2-1	CATQDYPTYNEQFF	TGTGCCACCCAGGACTACCCGACCTACAATGAGCAGTTCTTC
.	TRBV27	TRBD1	TRBJ1-2	CASSLLGGWNYGYTF	TGTGCCAGCAGTTTACTAGGGGGCTGGAACTATGGCTACACCTTC
.	TRBV7-9	.	TRBJ1-2	CASSLVAGNYGYTF	TGTGCCAGCAGCTTAGTGGCGGGAAACTATGGCTACACCTTC
.	TRBV12-2	.	TRBJ1-6	CASRLERTVRSYNSPLHF	TGTGCAAGTCGCTTAGAGCGGACAGTAAGGTCCTATAATTCACCCCTCCACTTT
.	TRBV4-3	.	TRBJ2-5	CASSQDWGKTQYF	TGCGCCAGCAGCCAAGATTGGGGCAAGACCCAGTACTTC
.	TRBV9	.	TRBJ1-6	CASSAGGATNSPLHF	TGTGCCAGCAGCGCCGGGGGGGCGACGAATTCACCCCTCCACTTT
.	TRBV7-8	TRBD1	TRBJ1-6	CASSNQGENSPLHF	TGTGCCAGCAGTAATCAGGGGGAAAATTCACCCCTCCACTTT
.	TRBV30	.	TRBJ1-5	CAWSLRQGINQPQHF	TGTGCCTGGAGTCTGAGGCAGGGCATCAATCAGCCCCAGCATTTT
.	TRBV27	TRBD1	TRBJ1-5	CASSQGQTNQPQHF	TGTGCCAGCAGCCAGGGACAGACTAATCAGCCCCAGCATTTT
.	TRBV7-9	.	TRBJ1-2	CASSFPTAHHYTF	TGTGCCAGCAGCTTCCCCACCGCGCACCACTACACCTTC
.	TRBV2	.	TRBJ1-5	CASSVSGNSNQPQHF	TGTGCCAGCAGTGTTTCCGGGAATAGCAATCAGCCCCAGCATTTT
.	TRBV21-1	.	TRBJ2-4	CASTLRFRQGHLIAKNIQYF	TGTGCCAGCACCCTCAGGTTTCGTCAGGGACACTTGATAGCCAAAAACATTCAGTACTTC
.	TRBV3-1/TRBV3-2	.	TRBJ1-2	CASSQDWGGVGYTF	TGTGCCAGCAGCCAAGACTGGGGCGGCGTTGGCTACACCTTC
.	TRBV7-9	.	TRBJ1-2	CASSLQDGYTF	TGTGCCAGCAGCTTACAGGATGGCTACACCTTC
.	TRBV2	.	TRBJ2-7	CASSGDTLSEQYF	TGTGCCAGCAGTGGGGACACCTTAAGCGAGCAGTACTTC
.	TRBV5-4	.	TRBJ2-6	CAGQGLGANVLTF	TGTGCCGGGCAGGGGCTTGGAGCCAACGTCCTGACTTTC
.	TRBV11-2	TRBD2	TRBJ2-1	CASSLERYLAGEQFF	TGTGCCAGCAGCTTAGAAAGGTACCTAGCGGGAGAGCAGTTCTTC
.	TRBV28	TRBD1	TRBJ1-5	CASSRQGPSNQPQHF	TGTGCCAGCAGTCGACAGGGTCCTAGCAATCAGCCCCAGCATTTT
.	TRBV7-2	TRBD1	TRBJ2-1	CASSPRGPGTGSYNEQFF	TGTGCCAGCAGCCCGCGTGGGCCCGGGACAGGGTCCTACAATGAGCAGTTCTTC
.	TRBV5-1	TRBD2	TRBJ2-1	CASSPLGLANNEQFF	TGCGCCAGCAGCCCCCTGGGACTAGCGAACAATGAGCAGTTCTTC
.	TRBV12-5	TRBD1	TRBJ1-2	CASGLVQSYTGGSGGYTF	TGTGCTAGTGGTTTGGTACAGTCTTACACAGGGGGAAGCGGCGGCTACACCTTC
.	TRBV7-8	TRBD1	TRBJ1-1	CASSLAGTGTGTEAFF	TGTGCCAGCAGCTTAGCGGGGACAGGAACGGGGACTGAAGCTTTCTTT
.	TRBV5-4	TRBD2	TRBJ2-3	CASSASGGADTQYF	TGTGCCAGCAGCGCGAGCGGGGGGGCAGATACGCAGTATTTT
.	TRBV28	.	TRBJ2-2	CASSLYRVTGELFF	TGTGCCAGCAGTTTGTACAGAGTCACCGGGGAGCTGTTTTTT